These T cell receptor beta chains were read from a single sample in a study of multiple sclerosis patients with progressive multifocal leukoencephalopathy. Here immunoSEQ multiplex PCR was the method, and the copy in TCRdb shows in-frame clones only, minus some. The repertoire holds more than 30,000 clones, with roughly 86% as singletons. The source material was PBMCs, sampled from a patient treated with natalizumab. These receptors all stem from a woman aged 40 to 50 with progressive multifocal leukoencephalopathy. Each CDR3 is given with its conserved first and last residue. A D gene is named only where the DNA matches it firmly. A clone size is listed for some rows: how often the clone was seen (once, few, many), or a class if it is expanded.

v_call	clone_size	d_call	j_call	cdr3_nt	cdr3_aa
TRBV7-9	once	TRBD1	TRBJ1-2	TGTGCCAGCACCCCGTGGGCAGGGGGAACCTATGGCTACACCTTC	CASTPWAGGTYGYTF
TRBV10-3	once	TRBD2	TRBJ2-3	TGTGCCATCAGTGAGTCGCCTAGCGGGAGCAGTACAGATACGCAGTATTTT	CAISESPSGSSTDTQYF
TRBV18	NA	NA	TRBJ1-1	TGTGCCAGCTCAGAGCTGGGAGGCACTGAAGCTTTCTTT	CASSELGGTEAFF
TRBV6-1	NA	NA	TRBJ2-7	TGTGCCAGCACCGAGGCAGCCGGTCCCTCCTACGAGCAGTACTTC	CASTEAAGPSYEQYF
TRBV4-3	NA	NA	TRBJ1-5	TGCGCCAGCAGCCAAGAAATTCGAAAGGGTCAGCCCCAGCATTTT	CASSQEIRKGQPQHF
TRBV7-2	NA	TRBD1	TRBJ2-7	TGTGCCAGCAGCCCCGACAGGGTACGCGAGCAGTACTTC	CASSPDRVREQYF
TRBV6-4	NA	NA	TRBJ2-7	TGTGCCAGCAGTGACTCGTTGGTGTCCGAGCAGTACTTC	CASSDSLVSEQYF
TRBV9	NA	NA	TRBJ1-4	TGTGCCAGCAGCCCTACCGACGGGGTTAATGAAAAACTGTTTTTT	CASSPTDGVNEKLFF
TRBV28	NA	NA	TRBJ2-5	TGTGCCAGCAGCCCAATTCCGGGACCCCCCCCACGAGAGACCCAGTACTTC	CASSPIPGPPPRETQYF
TRBV7-2	NA	TRBD2	TRBJ2-3	TGTGCCAGCAGCCGGAGCGGGGCCACAGATACGCAGTATTTT	CASSRSGATDTQYF
TRBV29-1	NA	TRBD1	TRBJ2-3	TGCAGCGTTGTGTACAGGGGTCGGGATACGCAGTATTTT	CSVVYRGRDTQYF
TRBV11-3	NA	NA	TRBJ2-1	TGTGCCAGCACCCCCAGAAGCACACCCTACAATGAGCAGTTCTTC	CASTPRSTPYNEQFF
TRBV6-9	NA	NA	TRBJ2-7	TGTGCCAGCAGTTACTCTCGGACTTATGACTACGAGCAGTACTTC	CASSYSRTYDYEQYF
TRBV11-2	NA	NA	TRBJ1-5	TGTGCCAGCAGCTTGGGGCCGTTTAGCAATCAGCCCCAGCATTTT	CASSLGPFSNQPQHF
TRBV6-1	NA	TRBD2	TRBJ2-1	TGTGCCAGCAGTGAGCTAGCGGGAGAAAGTAGAAGTGAGCAGTTCTTC	CASSELAGESRSEQFF
TRBV2	NA	NA	TRBJ1-4	TGTGCCAGCAGTGAGCGGAGGGAAGGTGAAAAACTGTTTTTT	CASSERREGEKLFF
TRBV7-9	NA	TRBD2	TRBJ2-3	TGTGCCAGCAGCATTAGCGGGAGAGGAGATACGCAGTATTTT	CASSISGRGDTQYF
TRBV30	NA	NA	TRBJ2-3	TGTGCCTGGAGTTGGTCAGATACGCAGTATTTT	CAWSWSDTQYF
TRBV27	NA	TRBD1	TRBJ1-1	TGTGCCAGCAGTTCTTACAGGGGGAGGGCTGAAGCTTTCTTT	CASSSYRGRAEAFF
TRBV5-1	NA	NA	TRBJ1-2	TGCGCCAGCAGCCCGGACACAGGGCTCTATGGCTACACCTTC	CASSPDTGLYGYTF
TRBV27	NA	NA	TRBJ1-1	TGTGCCAGCTTTGGGATGGCACAGGCGTTCACTGAAGCTTTCTTT	CASFGMAQAFTEAFF
TRBV6-6	NA	TRBD1	TRBJ2-7	TGTGCCAGCAGCACAGGGGACAGGCCCGAGCAGTACTTC	CASSTGDRPEQYF
TRBV5-1	NA	TRBD1	TRBJ2-1	TGCGCCAGCAGCACTCCGGTAACCGGGACAGGGGGCCTTAAGACCTACAATGAGCAGTTCTTC	CASSTPVTGTGGLKTYNEQFF
TRBV27	once	NA	TRBJ1-5	TGTGCCAGCAGTTTAAGGCAGCATAGCAATCAGCCCCAGCATTTT	CASSLRQHSNQPQHF
TRBV19	NA	NA	TRBJ1-4	TGTGCCAGTAGAGAAACACAGGCAACTAATGAAAAACTGTTTTTT	CASRETQATNEKLFF
TRBV5-1	NA	TRBD2	TRBJ2-7	TGCGCCAGCAGCTTGGATGGTAGCGGGGGCACATACGAGCAGTACTTC	CASSLDGSGGTYEQYF
TRBV7-3	NA	NA	TRBJ2-1	TGTGCCAGCAGCCCAAGCCGCGGCTATGAGCAGTTCTTC	CASSPSRGYEQFF
TRBV7-2	NA	NA	TRBJ2-5	TGTGCCAGCAGCTTAGGTTTCGCCCAAGAGACCCAGTACTTC	CASSLGFAQETQYF
TRBV7-9	few	TRBD2	TRBJ2-2	TGTGCCAGCAGCTTCGGGGGAGGGCCGACCGGGGAGCTGTTTTTT	CASSFGGGPTGELFF
TRBV11-3	NA	TRBD2	TRBJ2-7	TGTGCCAGCAGCTTAGATCGGGGGGGCGAGCAGTACTTC	CASSLDRGGEQYF
TRBV5-8	NA	TRBD1	TRBJ2-7	TGTGCCAGCAGCGTACCAACAGGGGGCACCTACGAGCAGTACTTC	CASSVPTGGTYEQYF
TRBV28	NA	NA	TRBJ2-7	TGTGCCAGCAGTTCGACCCTATCCCGTGACGAGCAGTACTTC	CASSSTLSRDEQYF
TRBV6-5	NA	TRBD1	TRBJ1-1	TGTGCCAGCAGTCTCCAGGGGGCGAGCACTGAAGCTTTCTTT	CASSLQGASTEAFF
TRBV18	NA	NA	TRBJ2-3	TGTGCCAGCTCACCCGGGACCCCGGTTCGCCCAGATACGCAGTATTTT	CASSPGTPVRPDTQYF
TRBV7-2	NA	NA	TRBJ2-5	TGTGCCAGCAGCCGACCCCCTGGCCAGGAGACCCAGTACTTC	CASSRPPGQETQYF
TRBV27	NA	TRBD1	TRBJ2-7	TGTGCCAGCAGTTTGGCAGGGGGTAACGAGCAGTACTTC	CASSLAGGNEQYF
TRBV6-6	once	TRBD1	TRBJ2-3	TGTGCCAGCAGTAAACAGGGGTACTTCACAGATACGCAGTATTTT	CASSKQGYFTDTQYF
TRBV4-1	NA	NA	TRBJ2-1	TGCGCCAGCAGCCACGAACTCGACGGTGCTGAGCAGTTCTTC	CASSHELDGAEQFF
TRBV30	NA	NA	TRBJ1-1	TGTGCCTGGTCGCCAGTCACTGAAGCTTTCTTT	CAWSPVTEAFF
TRBV4-3	NA	NA	TRBJ2-7	TGCGCCAGCAGCCAGGGCTTAGGGCTTTCCTACGAGCAGTACTTC	CASSQGLGLSYEQYF
TRBV10-1	NA	NA	TRBJ1-2	TGCGCCAGCAGCATCGGGGGTAACTATGGCTACACCTTC	CASSIGGNYGYTF
TRBV30	NA	NA	TRBJ2-1	TGTGCCGGGATGGGCGGGGGCTTTGAGCAGTTCTTC	CAGMGGGFEQFF
TRBV11-2	few	NA	TRBJ2-7	TGTGCCAGCAGCTCTCCCTTTATTACGCAGTACTTC	CASSSPFITQYF
TRBV7-9	NA	NA	TRBJ1-1	TGTGCCAGCAGCTTTACAGGCAGGGTCACTGAAGCTTTCTTT	CASSFTGRVTEAFF
TRBV28	once	NA	TRBJ2-2	TGTGCCAGCAGTTTTAGCACCGGGGAGCTGTTTTTT	CASSFSTGELFF
TRBV7-2	NA	TRBD1	TRBJ1-2	TGTGCCAGTGGGGGGACAGGGAAGGGCTATGGCTACACCTTC	CASGGTGKGYGYTF
TRBV5-1	NA	NA	TRBJ2-7	TGCGCCAGCAGCTTGGGGTACGAGCAGTACTTC	CASSLGYEQYF
TRBV10-3	NA	NA	TRBJ2-3	TGTGCCATCAGTGGGGCCAGTTCCACAGATACGCAGTATTTT	CAISGASSTDTQYF